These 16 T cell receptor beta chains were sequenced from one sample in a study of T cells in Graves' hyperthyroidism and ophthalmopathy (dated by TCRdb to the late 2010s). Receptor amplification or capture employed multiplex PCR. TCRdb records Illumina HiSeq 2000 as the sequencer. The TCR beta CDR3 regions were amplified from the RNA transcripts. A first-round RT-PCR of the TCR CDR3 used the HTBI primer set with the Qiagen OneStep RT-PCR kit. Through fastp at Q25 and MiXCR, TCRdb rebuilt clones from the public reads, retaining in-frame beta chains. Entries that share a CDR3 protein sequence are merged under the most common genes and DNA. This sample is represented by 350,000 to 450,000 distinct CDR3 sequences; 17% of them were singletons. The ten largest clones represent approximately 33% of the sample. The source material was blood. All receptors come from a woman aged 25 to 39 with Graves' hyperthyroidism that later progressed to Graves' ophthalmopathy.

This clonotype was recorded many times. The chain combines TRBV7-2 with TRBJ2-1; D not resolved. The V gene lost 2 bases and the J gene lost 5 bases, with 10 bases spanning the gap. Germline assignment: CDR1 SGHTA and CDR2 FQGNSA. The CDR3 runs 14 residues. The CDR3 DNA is TGTGCCAGCAGCTTAAGGGTCCCAAACAATGAGCAGTTCTTC. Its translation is CASSLRVPNNEQFF.

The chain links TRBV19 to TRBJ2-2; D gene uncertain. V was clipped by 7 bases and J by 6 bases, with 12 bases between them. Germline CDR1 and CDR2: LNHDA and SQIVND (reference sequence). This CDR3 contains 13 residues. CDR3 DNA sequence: TGTGCCAGTAAAGGATCCTTCCCCGGGGAGCTGTTTTTT. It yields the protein CASKGSFPGELFF.

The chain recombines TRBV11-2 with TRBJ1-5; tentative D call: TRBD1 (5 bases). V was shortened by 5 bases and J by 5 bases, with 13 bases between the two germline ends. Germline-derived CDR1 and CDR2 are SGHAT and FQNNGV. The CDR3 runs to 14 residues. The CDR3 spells CASSVDGAYQPQHF. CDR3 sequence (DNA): TGTGCCAGCAGCGTGGACGGGGCTTATCAGCCCCAGCATTTT.

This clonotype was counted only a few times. CDR3 region: CATSESSEQVYSNQPQHF. CDR3 nucleotide sequence: TGTGCCACCAGCGAGTCTTCGGAACAGGTGTATAGCAATCAGCCCCAGCATTTT. J is TRBJ1-5 and V is TRBV15, with D maybe TRBD1 (5 bases). Trimming removed 5 bases from V and 0 bases from J, with 20 bases in between. This CDR3 region has 18 residues. Germline V CDR1 and CDR2: LNHNV, YYDKDF (reference sequence). Full variable domain (outside the CDR3, taken from reference TRBV15 and TRBJ1-5): DAMVIQNPRYQVTQFGKPVTLSCSQTLNHNVMYWYQQKSSQAPKLLFHYYDKDFNNEADTPDNFQSRRPNTSFCFLDIRSPGLGDTAMYLCATSESSEQVYSNQPQHFGDGTRLSIL.

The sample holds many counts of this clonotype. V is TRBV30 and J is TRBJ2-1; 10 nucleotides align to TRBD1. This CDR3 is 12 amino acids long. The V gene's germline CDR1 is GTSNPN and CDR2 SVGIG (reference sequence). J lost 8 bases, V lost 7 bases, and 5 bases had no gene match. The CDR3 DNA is TGTGCCTTGGGACAGGGGTTGGATGAGCAGTTCTTC. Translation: CALGQGLDEQFF. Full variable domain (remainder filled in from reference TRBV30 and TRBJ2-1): SQTIHQWPATLVQPVGSPLSLECTVEGTSNPNLYWYRQAAGRGLQLLFYSVGIGQISSEVPQNLSASRPQDRQFILSSKKLLLSDSGFYLCALGQGLDEQFFGPGTRLTVL.

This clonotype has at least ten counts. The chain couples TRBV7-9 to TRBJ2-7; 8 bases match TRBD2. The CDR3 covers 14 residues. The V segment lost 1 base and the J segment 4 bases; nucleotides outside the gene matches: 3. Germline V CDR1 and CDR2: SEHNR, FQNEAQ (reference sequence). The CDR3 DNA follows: TGTGCCAGCAGCTTAGAAGGCGGGGGGTACGAGCAGTACTTC. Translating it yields CASSLEGGGYEQYF.

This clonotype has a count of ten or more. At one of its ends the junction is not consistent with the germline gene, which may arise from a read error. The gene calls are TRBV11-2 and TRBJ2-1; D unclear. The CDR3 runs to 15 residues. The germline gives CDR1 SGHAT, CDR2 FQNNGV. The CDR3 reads CAGSYGAISYNEQFF. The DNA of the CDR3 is TGTGCCGGCAGCTACGGAGCAATCTCCTACAATGAGCAGTTCTTC.

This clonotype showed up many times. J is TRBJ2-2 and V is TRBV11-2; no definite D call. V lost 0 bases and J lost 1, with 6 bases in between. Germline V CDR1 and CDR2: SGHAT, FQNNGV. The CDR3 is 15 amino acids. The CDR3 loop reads CASSLDSQNTGELFF. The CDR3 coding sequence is TGTGCCAGCAGCTTAGATTCCCAGAACACCGGGGAGCTGTTTTTT.

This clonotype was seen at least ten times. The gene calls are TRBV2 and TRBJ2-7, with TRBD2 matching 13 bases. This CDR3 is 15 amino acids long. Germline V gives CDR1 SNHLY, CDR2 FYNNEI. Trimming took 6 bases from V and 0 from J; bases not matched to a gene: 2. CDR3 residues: CASRTSGGSSYEQYF. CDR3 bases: TGTGCCAGCAGGACTAGCGGGGGGAGCTCCTACGAGCAGTACTTC.

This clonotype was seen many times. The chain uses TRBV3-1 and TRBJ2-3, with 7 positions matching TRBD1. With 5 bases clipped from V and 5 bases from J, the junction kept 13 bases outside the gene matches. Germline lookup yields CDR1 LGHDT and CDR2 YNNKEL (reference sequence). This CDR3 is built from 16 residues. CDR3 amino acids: CASSSQNRGWGDTQYF. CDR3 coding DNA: TGTGCCAGCAGCTCACAAAACAGGGGCTGGGGAGATACGCAGTATTTT.

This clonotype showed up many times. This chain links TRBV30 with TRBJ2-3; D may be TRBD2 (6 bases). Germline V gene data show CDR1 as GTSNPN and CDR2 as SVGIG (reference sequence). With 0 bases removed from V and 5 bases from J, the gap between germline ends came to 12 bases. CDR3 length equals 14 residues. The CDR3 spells CAWSVGGAVDTQYF. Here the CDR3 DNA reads TGTGCCTGGAGTGTAGGAGGGGCGGTAGATACGCAGTATTTT.

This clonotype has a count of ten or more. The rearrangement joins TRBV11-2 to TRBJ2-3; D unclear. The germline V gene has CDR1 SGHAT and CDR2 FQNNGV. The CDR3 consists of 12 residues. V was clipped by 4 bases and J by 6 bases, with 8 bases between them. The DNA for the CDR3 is TGTGCCAGCAGCTCCCTGGGGGATACGCAGTATTTT. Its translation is CASSSLGDTQYF.

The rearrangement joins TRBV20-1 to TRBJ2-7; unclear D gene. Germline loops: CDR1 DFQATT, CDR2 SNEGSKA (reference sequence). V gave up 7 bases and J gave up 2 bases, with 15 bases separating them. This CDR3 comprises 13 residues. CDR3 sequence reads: CSVLTRQAYEQYF. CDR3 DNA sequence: TGCAGTGTCCTAACCCGACAAGCCTACGAGCAGTACTTC.

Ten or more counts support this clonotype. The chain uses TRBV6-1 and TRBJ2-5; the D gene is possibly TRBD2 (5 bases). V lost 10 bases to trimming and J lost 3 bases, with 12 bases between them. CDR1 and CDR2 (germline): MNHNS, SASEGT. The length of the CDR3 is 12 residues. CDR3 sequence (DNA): TGTGCCACTTCGCAGCGGAAAGAGACCCAGTACTTC. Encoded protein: CATSQRKETQYF.

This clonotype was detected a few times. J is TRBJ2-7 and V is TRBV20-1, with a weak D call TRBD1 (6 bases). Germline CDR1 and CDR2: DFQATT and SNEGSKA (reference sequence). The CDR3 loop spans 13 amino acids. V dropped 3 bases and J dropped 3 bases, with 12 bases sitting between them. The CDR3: CSARDRENYEQYF. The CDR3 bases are TGCAGTGCTAGGGACAGAGAGAACTACGAGCAGTACTTC.

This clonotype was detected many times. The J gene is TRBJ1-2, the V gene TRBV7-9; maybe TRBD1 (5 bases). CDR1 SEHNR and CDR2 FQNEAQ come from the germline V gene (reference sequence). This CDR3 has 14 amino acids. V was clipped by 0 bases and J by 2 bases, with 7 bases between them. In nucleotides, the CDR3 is TGTGCCAGCAGCTTAGCAGGGACCAACTATGGCTACACCTTC. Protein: CASSLAGTNYGYTF.